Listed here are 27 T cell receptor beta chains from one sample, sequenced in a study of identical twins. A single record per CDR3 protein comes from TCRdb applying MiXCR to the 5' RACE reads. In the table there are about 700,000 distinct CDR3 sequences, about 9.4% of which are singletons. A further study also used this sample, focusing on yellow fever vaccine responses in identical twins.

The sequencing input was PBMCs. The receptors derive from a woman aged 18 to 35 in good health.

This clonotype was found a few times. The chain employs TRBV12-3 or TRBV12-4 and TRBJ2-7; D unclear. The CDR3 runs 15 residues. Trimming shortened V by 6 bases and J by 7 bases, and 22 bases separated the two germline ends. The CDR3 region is CASREGDGTGREQYF. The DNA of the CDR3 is TGTGCCAGCAGAGAAGGCGACGGCACCGGAAGGGAGCAGTACTTC.

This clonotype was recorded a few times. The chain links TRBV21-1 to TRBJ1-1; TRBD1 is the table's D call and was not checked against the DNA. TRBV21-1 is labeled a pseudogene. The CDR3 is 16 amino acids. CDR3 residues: CASSKVYYRTNTEAFF. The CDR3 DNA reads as TGTGCCAGCAGCAAAGTCTACTACAGGACGAACACTGAAGCTTTCTTT.

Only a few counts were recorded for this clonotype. The CDR3 sequence is CASSEENPVVSYEQYF. The CDR3 region has the DNA TGCGCCAGCAGCGAAGAAAACCCTGTCGTCTCCTACGAGCAGTACTTC. The V call is TRBV5-1, the J call TRBJ2-7; unclear D gene. Germline CDR1 is SGHRS and CDR2 is YFSETQ. V was trimmed by 4 bases and J by 0 bases, leaving 17 bases between them. This CDR3 region has 16 residues.

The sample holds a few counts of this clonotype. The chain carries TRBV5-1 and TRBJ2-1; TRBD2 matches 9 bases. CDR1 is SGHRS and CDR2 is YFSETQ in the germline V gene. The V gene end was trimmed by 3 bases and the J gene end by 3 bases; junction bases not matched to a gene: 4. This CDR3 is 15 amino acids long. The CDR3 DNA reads TGCGCCAGCAGCTCCAGCGGGGGGTACTACAATGAGCAGTTCTTC. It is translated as CASSSSGGYYNEQFF.

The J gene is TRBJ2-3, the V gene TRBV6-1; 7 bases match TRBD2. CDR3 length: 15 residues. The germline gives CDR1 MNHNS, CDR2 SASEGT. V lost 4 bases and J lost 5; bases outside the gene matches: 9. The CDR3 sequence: CASSAGLAEGDTQYF. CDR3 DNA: TGTGCCAGCAGTGCCGGGCTAGCGGAGGGAGATACGCAGTATTTT.

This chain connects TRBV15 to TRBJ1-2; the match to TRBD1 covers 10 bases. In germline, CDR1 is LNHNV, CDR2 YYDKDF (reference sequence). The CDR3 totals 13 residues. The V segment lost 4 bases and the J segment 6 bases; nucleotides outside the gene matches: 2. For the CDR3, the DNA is TGTGCCACCAGCATAGGGACAGGGGATGGCTACACCTTC. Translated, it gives CATSIGTGDGYTF.

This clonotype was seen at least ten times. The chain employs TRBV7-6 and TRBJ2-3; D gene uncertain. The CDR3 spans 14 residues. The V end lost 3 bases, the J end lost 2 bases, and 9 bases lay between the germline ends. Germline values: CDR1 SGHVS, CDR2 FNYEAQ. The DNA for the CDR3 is TGTGCCAGCAGCTTCGGCGGAGCCACAGATACGCAGTATTTT. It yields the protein CASSFGGATDTQYF.

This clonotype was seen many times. The CDR3 nucleotides read TGTGCCAGCAGCGGGTCTGGGGGATCCTACAATGAGCAGTTCTTC. Its protein product is CASSGSGGSYNEQFF. This chain joins TRBV9 and TRBJ2-1; D possibly matches TRBD1 or TRBD2 (5 bases each). Between the trimmed V and J ends, which lost 3 bases and 1 base, there was a span of 11 bases. The CDR3 is 15 amino acids. In germline, CDR1 is SGDLS, CDR2 YYNGEE.

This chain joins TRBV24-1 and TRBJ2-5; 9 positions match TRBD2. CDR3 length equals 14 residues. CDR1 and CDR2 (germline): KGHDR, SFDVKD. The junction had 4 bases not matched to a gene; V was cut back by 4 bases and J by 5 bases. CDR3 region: CATSDAAGGETQYF. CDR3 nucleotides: TGTGCCACCAGTGACGCGGCGGGGGGGGAGACCCAGTACTTC.

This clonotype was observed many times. The CDR3 reads CASSDFSYEQYF. CDR3 DNA sequence: TGTGCCAGCAGTGACTTCTCCTACGAGCAGTACTTC. The chain couples TRBV25-1 to TRBJ2-7; D is ambiguous. The CDR3 consists of 12 residues. Between the trimmed V and J ends, which lost 3 bases and 0 bases, there was a span of 3 bases. The germline gives CDR1 MGHDK, CDR2 SYGVNS.

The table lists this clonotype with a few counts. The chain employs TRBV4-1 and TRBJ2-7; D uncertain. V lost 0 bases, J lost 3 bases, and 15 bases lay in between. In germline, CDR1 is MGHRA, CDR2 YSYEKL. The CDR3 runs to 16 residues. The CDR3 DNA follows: TGCGCCAGCAGCCAAGATCCGACCATCCGGTACTACGAGCAGTACTTC. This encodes CASSQDPTIRYYEQYF.

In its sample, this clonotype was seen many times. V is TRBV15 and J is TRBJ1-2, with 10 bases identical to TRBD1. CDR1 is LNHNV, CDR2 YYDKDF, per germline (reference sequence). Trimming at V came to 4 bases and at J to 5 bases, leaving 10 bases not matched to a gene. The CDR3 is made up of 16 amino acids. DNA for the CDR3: TGTGCCACCAGCACCCGGGACAGGGGTTTGAGTTATGGCTACACCTTC. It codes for CATSTRDRGLSYGYTF.

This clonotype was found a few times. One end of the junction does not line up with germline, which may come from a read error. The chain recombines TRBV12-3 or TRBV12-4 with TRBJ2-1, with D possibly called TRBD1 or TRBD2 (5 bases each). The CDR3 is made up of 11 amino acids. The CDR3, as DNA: TGTGCCAGCAGTGCCCCCGGGGCCCTAGACTTC. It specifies CASSAPGALDF.

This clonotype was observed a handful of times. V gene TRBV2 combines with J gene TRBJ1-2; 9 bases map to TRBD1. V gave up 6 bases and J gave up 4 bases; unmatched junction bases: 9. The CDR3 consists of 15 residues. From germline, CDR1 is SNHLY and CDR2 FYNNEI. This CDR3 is CASSQGTGSSYGYTF. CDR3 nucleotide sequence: TGTGCCAGCAGCCAAGGGACAGGGAGTAGCTATGGCTACACCTTC.

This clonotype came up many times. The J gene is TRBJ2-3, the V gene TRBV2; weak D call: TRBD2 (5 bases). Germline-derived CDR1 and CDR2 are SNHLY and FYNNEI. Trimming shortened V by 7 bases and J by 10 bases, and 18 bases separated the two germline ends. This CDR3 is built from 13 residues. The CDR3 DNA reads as TGTGCCAGCAAAAGCCTTACCGGGATGTCGCAGTATTTT. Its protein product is CASKSLTGMSQYF. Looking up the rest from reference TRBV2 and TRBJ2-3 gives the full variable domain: EPEVTQTPSHQVTQMGQEVILRCVPISNHLYFYWYRQILGQKVEFLVSFYNNEISEKSEIFDDQFSVERPDGSNFTLKIRSTKLEDSAMYFCASKSLTGMSQYFGPGTRLTVL.

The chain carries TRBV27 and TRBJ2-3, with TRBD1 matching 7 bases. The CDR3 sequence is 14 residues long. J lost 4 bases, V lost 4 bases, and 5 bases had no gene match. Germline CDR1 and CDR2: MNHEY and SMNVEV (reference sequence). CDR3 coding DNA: TGTGCCAGCAGTTACACCCAGGGGGCAGATACGCAGTATTTT. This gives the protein CASSYTQGADTQYF.

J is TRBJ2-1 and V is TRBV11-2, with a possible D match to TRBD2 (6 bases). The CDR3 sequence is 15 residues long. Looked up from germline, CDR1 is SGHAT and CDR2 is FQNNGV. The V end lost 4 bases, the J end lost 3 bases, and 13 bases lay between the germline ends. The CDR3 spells CASSSAPGLYNEQFF. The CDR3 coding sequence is TGTGCCAGCAGCTCGGCCCCGGGACTCTACAATGAGCAGTTCTTC.

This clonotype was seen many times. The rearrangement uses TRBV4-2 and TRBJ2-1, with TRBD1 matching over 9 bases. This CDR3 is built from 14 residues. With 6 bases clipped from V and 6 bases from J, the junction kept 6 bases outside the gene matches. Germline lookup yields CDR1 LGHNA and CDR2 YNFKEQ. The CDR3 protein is CASSSTGQGNEQFF. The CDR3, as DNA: TGTGCCAGCAGTTCCACGGGACAGGGCAATGAGCAGTTCTTC.

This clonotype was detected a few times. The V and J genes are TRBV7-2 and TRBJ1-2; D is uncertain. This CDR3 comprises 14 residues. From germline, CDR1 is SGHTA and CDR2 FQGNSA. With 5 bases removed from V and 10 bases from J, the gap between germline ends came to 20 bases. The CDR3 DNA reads TGTGCCAGCAGCCAGTTCCCTGGGTCAGGCGACTACACCTTC. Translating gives CASSQFPGSGDYTF.

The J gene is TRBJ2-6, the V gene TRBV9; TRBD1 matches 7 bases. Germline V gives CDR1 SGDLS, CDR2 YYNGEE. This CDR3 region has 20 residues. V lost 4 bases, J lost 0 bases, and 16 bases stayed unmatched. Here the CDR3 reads CASSPPPGRTGSSGANVLTF. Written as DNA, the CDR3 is TGTGCCAGCAGCCCTCCCCCCGGGCGGACAGGAAGCTCTGGGGCCAACGTCCTGACTTTC. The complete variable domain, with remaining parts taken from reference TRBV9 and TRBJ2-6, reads DSGVTQTPKHLITATGQRVTLRCSPRSGDLSVYWYQQSLDQGLQFLIQYYNGEERAKGNILERFSAQQFPDLHSELNLSSLELGDSALYFCASSPPPGRTGSSGANVLTFGAGSRLTVL.

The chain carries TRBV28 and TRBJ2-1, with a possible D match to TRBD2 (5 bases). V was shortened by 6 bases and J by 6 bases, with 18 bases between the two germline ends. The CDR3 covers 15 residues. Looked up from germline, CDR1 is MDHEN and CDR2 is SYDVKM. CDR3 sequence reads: CASRADLGGFNEQFF. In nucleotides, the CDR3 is TGTGCCAGCAGAGCGGACCTGGGCGGTTTCAATGAGCAGTTCTTC.

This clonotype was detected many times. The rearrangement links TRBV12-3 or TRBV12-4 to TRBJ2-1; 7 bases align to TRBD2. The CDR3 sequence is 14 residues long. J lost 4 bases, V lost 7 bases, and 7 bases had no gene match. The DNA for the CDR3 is TGTGCCAGCACCAGAGGCGGGAGTTACAATGAGCAGTTCTTC. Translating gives CASTRGGSYNEQFF.

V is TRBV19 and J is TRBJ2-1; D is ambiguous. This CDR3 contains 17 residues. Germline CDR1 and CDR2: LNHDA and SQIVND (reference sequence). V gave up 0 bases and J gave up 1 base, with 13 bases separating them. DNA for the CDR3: TGTGCCAGTAGTATAGAAAGGGTAAAGGGATCCTACAATGAGCAGTTCTTC. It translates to CASSIERVKGSYNEQFF.

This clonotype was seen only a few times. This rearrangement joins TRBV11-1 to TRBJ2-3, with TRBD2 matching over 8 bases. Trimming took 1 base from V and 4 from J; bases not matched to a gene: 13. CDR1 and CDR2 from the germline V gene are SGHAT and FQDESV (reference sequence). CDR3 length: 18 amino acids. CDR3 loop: CASSLDTSGVHKPDTQYF. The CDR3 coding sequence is TGTGCCAGCAGCTTAGACACTAGCGGAGTCCATAAACCAGATACGCAGTATTTT.

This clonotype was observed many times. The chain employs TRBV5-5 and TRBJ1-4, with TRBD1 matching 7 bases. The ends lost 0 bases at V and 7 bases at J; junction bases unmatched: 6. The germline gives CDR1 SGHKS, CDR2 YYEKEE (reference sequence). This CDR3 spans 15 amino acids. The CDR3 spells CASSLETGFGEKLFF. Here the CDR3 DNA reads TGTGCCAGCAGCTTGGAGACAGGGTTTGGTGAAAAACTGTTTTTT.

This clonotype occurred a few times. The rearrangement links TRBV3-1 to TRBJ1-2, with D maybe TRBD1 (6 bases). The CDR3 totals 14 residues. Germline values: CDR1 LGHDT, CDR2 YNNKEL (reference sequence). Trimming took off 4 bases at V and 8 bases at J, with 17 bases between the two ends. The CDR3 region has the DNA TGTGCCAGCAGCCCGAGCGGGGGCGCGAGAGGCTACACCTTC. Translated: CASSPSGGARGYTF.

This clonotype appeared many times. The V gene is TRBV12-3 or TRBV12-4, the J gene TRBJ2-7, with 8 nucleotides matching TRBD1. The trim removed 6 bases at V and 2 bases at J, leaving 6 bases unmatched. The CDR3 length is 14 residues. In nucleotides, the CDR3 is TGTGCCAGCAGAAGACAGGGGTCGACCTACGAGCAGTACTTC. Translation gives CASRRQGSTYEQYF.